This T cell receptor (beta chain) comes out of a study of blood T cell repertoires in COVID-19 (dated by TCRdb to 2018 to 2020). Regarding the study in general: Collaborator samples came from the United States, Italy and Spain and covered acute and convalescent phases of COVID-19. Subjects who had been exposed to COVID-19, were actively infected with it, or had recovered from it provided the deeply sampled blood TCRbeta repertoires that made up the dataset. The repertoires were made available in a free public database intended to serve as a resource for research on the immune response to SARS-CoV-2. The prospective study material was composed of cDNA or gDNA derived from T cells, B-cell-depleted T cells, or PBMCs. The samples were drawn from two sources: the first 160 participants of the ongoing ImmuneRACE study, and 1,254 subjects contributed by 6 global collaborators. Sample metadata almost always included a de-identified subject ID, COVID-19 status, age in years and sex. Where HLA class I and class II types were available, the types were taken from metadata supplied by the sample provider, not from assay-based typing. What the work shows at the level of the full study, not this receptor alone: The amount of clinical and demographic metadata varied by source and participant and was provided uncurated.

TCRbeta CDR3 regions were amplified from genomic DNA by means of the immunoSEQ Assay, a bias-controlled multiplex PCR. As for the original processing: Within the assay, amplification of reference gene primers was used to estimate how many nucleated cells each sample contained. Sequence reads were collapsed and filtered to measure the absolute abundance of every unique TCRbeta CDR3 rearrangement. For each sample, productive Simpson clonality was calculated by taking the square root of Simpson's diversity index across productive rearrangements. TCRdb took over this immuneACCESS table, retaining in-frame rearrangements with V and J assigned. Such tables are incomplete; in checked studies, under half of the missing clones stem from an unresolved V gene, and the remainder is unexplained. V and J calls and clone size are given by that table; D and trimming were obtained from the DNA. This sample lists 150,000 to 200,000 clones; 80% to 85% were detected once. The ten largest clones add up to approximately 12% of the sample.

Spanning cysteine to phenylalanine, the CDR3 consists of 20 amino acids. The only DNA kept is the CDR3, 60 bases in frame from the first base. For this chain, trimming is 0 bases at the V end and 0 bases at the J end, and the number of junction bases without a gene match is 11. For CDR1 and CDR2, the germline V gene lists MGHRA and YSYEKL. Participants in the prospective study were aged about 18 to 90 years, lived in 20 to 25 United States geographic areas, and enrolled through a virtual design. In the prospective study, participants were assigned to cohorts based on the clinical history participants reported in a screening survey and a study questionnaire. For ImmuneRACE Cohort 3, a participant was defined as recovered based on two consecutive negative NP/OP PCR tests, clearance by a healthcare professional, or resolution of symptoms. Each participant in the prospective study had whole blood, serum and a nasopharyngeal or oropharyngeal swab collected by mobile phlebotomists. Prospective study participants could optionally give additional blood draws and questionnaires over an approximately two-month period. Before DNA extraction, blood samples from the prospective study were shipped at room temperature or frozen.

In regard to this clone: The antigen it recognizes is unknown. No per-base quality is available; no much larger clone lies one base away.

The sample comprised PBMCs or T cells enriched from blood (not recorded which). The TCR originated in an older woman who had recovered from COVID-19. This sequence uses TRBV4-1 and TRBJ2-1; 10 junctional bases match TRBD2. The sequenced DNA: TGCGCCAGCAGCCAAGATCGGCTAGCGGGGGCTACCAGCTCCTACAATGAGCAGTTCTTC. Translated, it gives CASSQDRLAGATSSYNEQFF.